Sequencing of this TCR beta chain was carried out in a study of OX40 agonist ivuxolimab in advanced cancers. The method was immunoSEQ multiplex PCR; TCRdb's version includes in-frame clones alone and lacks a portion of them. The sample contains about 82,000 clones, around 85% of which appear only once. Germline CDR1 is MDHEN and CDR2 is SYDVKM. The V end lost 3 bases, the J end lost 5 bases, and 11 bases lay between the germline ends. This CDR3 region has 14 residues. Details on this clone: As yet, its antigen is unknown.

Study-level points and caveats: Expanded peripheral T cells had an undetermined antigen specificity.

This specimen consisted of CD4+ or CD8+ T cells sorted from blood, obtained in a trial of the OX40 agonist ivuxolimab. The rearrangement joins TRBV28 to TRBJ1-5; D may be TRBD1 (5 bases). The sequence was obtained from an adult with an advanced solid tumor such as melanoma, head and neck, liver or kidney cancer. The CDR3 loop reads CASSLRDQHQPQHF. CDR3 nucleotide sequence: TGTGCCAGCAGTTTGAGGGACCAACATCAGCCCCAGCATTTT.